This T cell receptor beta chain was captured by sequencing in a study of cytomegalovirus exposure and HLA in healthy donors. The CDR3 is 18 amino acids. Germline loops: CDR1 MNHNS, CDR2 SASEGT. The junction had 12 bases not matched to a gene; V was cut back by 2 bases and J by 4 bases. Primers: 60 Vbeta forward and 13 Jbeta reverse. Data came from immunoSEQ multiplex PCR; TCRdb stores just in-frame clones and leaves some out. This table holds fewer than 90,000 clones, about 80% found once. The sequenced material came from PBMCs. The receptor's source is a man in his thirties or forties in good health and CMV-seropositive. V gene TRBV6-1 combines with J gene TRBJ1-3; TRBD1 matches 9 bases. The CDR3 loop reads CASSEYSYGQGSGNTIYF. The CDR3 DNA reads as TGTGCCAGCAGTGAATATAGTTACGGACAGGGGTCAGGAAACACCATATATTTT.